This paragraph reports one T cell receptor beta chain. The record originates from a study of blood T cell repertoires in COVID-19. The authors' processing: Amplified reference gene primers provided the basis for estimating nucleated cell counts. Sequencing used immunoSEQ multiplex PCR; TCRdb keeps in-frame clones, though not all of them. The D gene and trimming were derived from the DNA, and the V and J assignments and clone size from that table. The data contain about 280,000 clones, about 89% of them singletons. Germline V CDR1 and CDR2: KGHSH, LQKENI. This CDR3 spans 16 amino acids. J was trimmed by 2 bases and V by 3 bases; bases with no gene match: 5.

The chain carries TRBV18 and TRBJ2-3, with 10 bases matching TRBD1. The sequence was obtained from a man aged 35 to 55 with acute or convalescent COVID-19. Source material: peripheral blood. This chain's CDR3 is CASSPLGQGNTDTQYF. For the CDR3, the DNA is TGTGCCAGCTCACCGCTGGGACAGGGGAACACAGATACGCAGTATTTT.